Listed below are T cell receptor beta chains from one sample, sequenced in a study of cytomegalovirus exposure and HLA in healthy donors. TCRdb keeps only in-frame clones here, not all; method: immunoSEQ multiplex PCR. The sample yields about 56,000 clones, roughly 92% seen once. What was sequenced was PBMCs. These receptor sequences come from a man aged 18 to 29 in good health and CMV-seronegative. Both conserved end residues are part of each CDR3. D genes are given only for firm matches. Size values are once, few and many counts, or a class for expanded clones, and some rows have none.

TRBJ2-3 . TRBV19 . CASSVSAGTDTQYF TGTGCCAGTAGTGTTTCGGCGGGCACAGATACGCAGTATTTT
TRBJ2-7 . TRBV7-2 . CASSLSGEQYF TGTGCCAGCAGCTTGTCCGGGGAGCAGTACTTC
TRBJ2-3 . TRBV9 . CASGELDTQYF TGTGCCAGCGGGGAGCTAGATACGCAGTATTTT
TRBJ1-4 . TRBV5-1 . CASSFGEGAGEKLFF TGCGCCAGCAGCTTTGGAGAGGGCGCGGGTGAAAAACTGTTTTTT
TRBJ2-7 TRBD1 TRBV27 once CASSLAGSRDRGYEQYF TGTGCCAGCAGTTTAGCCGGGAGCCGGGACAGGGGCTACGAGCAGTACTTC
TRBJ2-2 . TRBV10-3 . CASTPGEFTGELFF TGTGCCTCCACTCCGGGGGAATTCACCGGGGAGCTGTTTTTT
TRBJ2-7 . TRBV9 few CASSPRGDRQYF TGTGCCAGCAGCCCCCGCGGGGATCGGCAGTACTTC
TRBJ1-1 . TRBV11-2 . CASSYRTASNTEAFF TGTGCCAGCAGCTACAGGACAGCTTCGAACACTGAAGCTTTCTTT
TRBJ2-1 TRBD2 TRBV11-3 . CASSSLLAYNEQFF TGTGCCAGCAGCTCCCTACTAGCGTACAATGAGCAGTTCTTC
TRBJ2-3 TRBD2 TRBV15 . CATSRERLGSETSGTDTQYF TGTGCCACCAGCAGAGAGAGGTTGGGGTCTGAGACTAGCGGTACAGATACGCAGTATTTT
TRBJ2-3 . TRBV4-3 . CASSQDPRDNTQYF TGCGCCAGCAGCCAAGATCCCCGGGACAACACGCAGTATTTT
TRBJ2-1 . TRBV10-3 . CAIRRNNEQFF TGTGCCATCAGGCGAAACAATGAGCAGTTCTTC
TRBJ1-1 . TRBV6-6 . CASNHDPEGTEAFF TGTGCCAGCAACCATGACCCGGAGGGGACTGAAGCTTTCTTT
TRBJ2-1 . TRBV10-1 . CASSESSGQRVVF TGCGCCAGCAGTGAGTCTTCAGGGCAACGGGTGGTCTTC
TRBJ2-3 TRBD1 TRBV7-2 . CASSSVRDRGLRDTQYF TGTGCCAGCAGCTCTGTCCGGGACAGGGGGTTAAGGGATACGCAGTATTTT
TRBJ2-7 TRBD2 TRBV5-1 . CASSRGLAESGHEQYF TGCGCCAGCAGCCGTGGACTAGCGGAGAGTGGCCACGAGCAGTACTTC
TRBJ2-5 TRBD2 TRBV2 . CASSELREYQETQYF TGTGCCAGCAGTGAATTGCGGGAGTACCAAGAGACCCAGTACTTC
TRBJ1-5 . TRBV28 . CASSLGVSGGNQPQHF TGTGCCAGCAGTTTAGGGGTCAGTGGAGGGAATCAGCCCCAGCATTTT
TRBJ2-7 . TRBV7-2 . CASSLGDNEQYF TGTGCCAGCAGCCTAGGGGACAACGAGCAGTACTTC
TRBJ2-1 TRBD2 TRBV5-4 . CASGDSSGSMVEQFF TGTGCCAGCGGCGACTCTAGCGGGAGTATGGTTGAGCAGTTCTTC
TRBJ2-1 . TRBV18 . CASSPPSEASGEQFF TGTGCCAGCTCACCACCGTCAGAGGCTTCGGGGGAGCAGTTCTTC
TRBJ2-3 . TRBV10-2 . CASTDSLAGTQYF TGCGCCAGCACGGACAGTCTTGCTGGTACGCAGTATTTT
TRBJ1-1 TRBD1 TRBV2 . CASNQGQGGTEAFF TGTGCCAGCAATCAAGGACAGGGTGGGACTGAAGCTTTCTTT